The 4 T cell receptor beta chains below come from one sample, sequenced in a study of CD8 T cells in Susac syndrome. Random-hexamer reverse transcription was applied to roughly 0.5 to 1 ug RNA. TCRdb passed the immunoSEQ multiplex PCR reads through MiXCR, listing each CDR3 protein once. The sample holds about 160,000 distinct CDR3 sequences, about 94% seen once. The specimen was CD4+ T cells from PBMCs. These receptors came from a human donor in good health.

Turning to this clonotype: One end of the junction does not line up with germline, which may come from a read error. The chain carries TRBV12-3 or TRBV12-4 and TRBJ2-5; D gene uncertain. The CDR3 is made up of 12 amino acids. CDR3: CASSNYQKTQYF. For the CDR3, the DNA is TGTGCCAGCAGTAATTACCAAAAGACCCAGTACTTC.

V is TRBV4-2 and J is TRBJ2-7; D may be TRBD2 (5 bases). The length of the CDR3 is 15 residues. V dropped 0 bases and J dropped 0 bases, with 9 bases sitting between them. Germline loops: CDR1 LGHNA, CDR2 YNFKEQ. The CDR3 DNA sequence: TGTGCCAGCAGCCAAGATGGCGGGTACTCCTACGAGCAGTACTTC. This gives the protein CASSQDGGYSYEQYF.

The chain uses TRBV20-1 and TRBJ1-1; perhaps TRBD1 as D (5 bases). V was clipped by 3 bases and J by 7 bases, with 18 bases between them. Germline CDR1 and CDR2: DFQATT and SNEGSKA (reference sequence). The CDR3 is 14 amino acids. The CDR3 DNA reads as TGCAGTGCTAGGAAACAACCCTCGACAGTTGAAGCTTTCTTT. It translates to CSARKQPSTVEAFF.

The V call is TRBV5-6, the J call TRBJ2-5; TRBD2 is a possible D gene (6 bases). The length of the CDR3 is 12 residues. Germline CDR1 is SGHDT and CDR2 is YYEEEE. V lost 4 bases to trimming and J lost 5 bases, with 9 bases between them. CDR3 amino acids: CASSRLVETQYF. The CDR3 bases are TGTGCCAGCAGCAGACTAGTTGAGACCCAGTACTTC.